This T cell receptor beta chain was identified during a study of blood T cells in healthy people across ages. Through a sample-barcoded 5' primer and a J-beta primer mix, a second PCR was run for roughly 6 to 11 cycles. Researchers report that a template-switch adaptor with 12 random nucleotides tagged each cDNA molecule. From the 5' RACE reads, TCRdb called clonotypes with MiXCR, one entry per CDR3 protein. The repertoire includes 1.5 million to 2 million distinct CDR3 sequences, 25% to 30% of them detected once, and 7.7% sits in the top ten. Study-wide results and limits: Relative to aged donors, long-lived donors carried more naive CD4+ cells and displayed higher diversity. Unsorted PBMCs prevented conclusive naive versus antigen-experienced comparison.

To note about this clonotype: The antigen remains unidentified.

The CDR3 loop spans 15 amino acids. V was clipped by 7 bases and J by 8 bases; unmatched bases: 14. Germline V gene lookup returns CDR1 LGHDT and CDR2 YNNKEL (reference sequence). Per sample, at least 6 micrograms of total RNA were extracted. V and J are TRBV3-1 and TRBJ2-3; 8 bases are a match to TRBD2. This TCR came from a woman aged 25 to 39 in good health. Sequencing input: blood. This chain's CDR3 is CASTRRAGEMGTQYF. CDR3 coding DNA: TGTGCCAGCACCAGGAGAGCGGGAGAAATGGGTACGCAGTATTTT.